These 15 T cell receptor beta chains were all obtained from the same sample, sequenced in a study of shared clonotypes between healthy human individuals. Libraries were prepared by immunoSEQ multiplex PCR; TCRdb keeps only in-frame clonotypes and omits some of them. The sample has 2 million to 3 million clones, 93% seen once. Sequenced material: naive CD4+ T cells from PBMCs. The subset was: CD45RA+ positively selected. The origin of the receptors is a man in his late teens or twenties in good health. Some clones in this sample may be carry-over from other donors' samples.

This rearrangement joins TRBV5-8 to TRBJ2-3, with D unresolved. Germline V gives CDR1 SGHTS, CDR2 YDEGEE. The CDR3 extends over 14 amino acids. Trimming took off 5 bases at V and 0 bases at J, with 10 bases between the two ends. The CDR3 DNA is TGTGCCAGCAGTATGAGTTTCAGCACAGATACGCAGTATTTT. This translates into CASSMSFSTDTQYF.

Notes on this clone: Other DNA sequences within the sample encode an identical CDR3. The V call is TRBV27, the J call TRBJ2-7, with D tentatively TRBD1 or TRBD2 (5 bases each). The germline V gene has CDR1 MNHEY and CDR2 SMNVEV (reference sequence). V shed 6 bases and J shed 2 bases, with 11 bases lying between them. This CDR3 has 13 residues. CDR3 sequence reads: CASRPLGPYEQYF. The CDR3 bases are TGTGCCAGCAGGCCCTTGGGACCCTACGAGCAGTACTTC.

This chain connects TRBV28 to TRBJ1-1, with 8 nucleotides matching TRBD1. Germline CDR1 reads MDHEN; CDR2 reads SYDVKM. The V and J ends lost 7 bases and 2 bases, in that order; junction bases with no gene match: 15. The CDR3 length is 17 residues. CDR3 bases: TGTGCCAGCAACTCTTGGACAGGGAGGCCCGTAAACACTGAAGCTTTCTTT. Protein: CASNSWTGRPVNTEAFF.

The rearrangement links TRBV11-3 to TRBJ2-1; 10 nucleotides agree with TRBD2. Germline V gene data show CDR1 as SGHNT and CDR2 as YENEEA. V shed 5 bases, J shed 2 bases, and the junction held 3 bases outside the gene matches. This CDR3 spans 15 amino acids. The CDR3 is CASSQSGGAYNEQFF. In nucleotides, the CDR3 is TGTGCCAGCAGCCAAAGCGGGGGGGCCTACAATGAGCAGTTCTTC.

This chain links TRBV28 with TRBJ1-1; D not certain. V was shortened by 5 bases and J by 10 bases, with 20 bases between the two germline ends. The CDR3 length is 14 residues. CDR1 MDHEN and CDR2 SYDVKM come from the germline V gene. The CDR3 bases are TGTGCCAGCAGTACCGCGAAGCCCCGCAGGAGAGCTTTCTTT. Residues: CASSTAKPRRRAFF.

For this clone: At the DNA level, this CDR3 is encoded by other sequences in the same sample as well. V usage is TRBV18 and J usage is TRBJ2-7; perhaps TRBD2 as D (6 bases). V was clipped by 3 bases and J by 0 bases, with 9 bases between them. The CDR3 has 14 amino acids. Germline CDR1 KGHSH, CDR2 LQKENI. CDR3 coding DNA: TGTGCCAGCTCACCTAGCGGAAGCTCCTACGAGCAGTACTTC. Encoded protein: CASSPSGSSYEQYF.

This clone was picked up a small number of times. This rearrangement joins TRBV6-5 to TRBJ1-1; a possible D gene is TRBD1 (5 bases). V was shortened by 0 bases and J by 1 base, with 9 bases between the two germline ends. CDR3 length: 15 amino acids. Germline assignment: CDR1 MNHEY and CDR2 SVGAGI. The CDR3 nucleotides read TGTGCCAGCAGTTACTCCGGGGGAGGGAACACTGAAGCTTTCTTT. As protein: CASSYSGGGNTEAFF.

V usage is TRBV9 and J usage is TRBJ2-3, with D hard to call. The CDR3 extends over 15 amino acids. CDR1 and CDR2 from the germline V gene are SGDLS and YYNGEE. V was pared by 3 bases and J by 6 bases, with 17 bases between. CDR3: CASSASFAPDDTQYF. In nucleotides, the CDR3 is TGTGCCAGCAGCGCCTCCTTTGCCCCCGACGATACGCAGTATTTT.

The gene calls are TRBV11-2 and TRBJ2-6, with TRBD1 identical over 7 bases. Germline V lookup: CDR1 SGHAT, CDR2 FQNNGV. V lost 6 bases, J lost 1 base, and 12 bases stayed unmatched. The CDR3 length is 18 residues. In nucleotides, the CDR3 is TGTGCCAGCAGACTAACGGGACAGACCTCGTCTGGGGCCAACGTCCTGACTTTC. It specifies CASRLTGQTSSGANVLTF. Combining the CDR3 with reference TRBV11-2 and TRBJ2-6 gives the whole variable domain EAGVAQSPRYKIIEKRQSVAFWCNPISGHATLYWYQQILGQGPKLLIQFQNNGVVDDSQLPKDRFSAERLKGVDSTLKIQPAKLEDSAVYLCASRLTGQTSSGANVLTFGAGSRLTVL.

This clone came up once. V is TRBV7-8 and J is TRBJ1-1; D gene unclear. Looked up from germline, CDR1 is SGHVS and CDR2 is FQNEAQ. The length of the CDR3 is 13 residues. The V end was cut by 3 bases, the J end by 4 bases, with 9 bases between. The CDR3 DNA reads TGTGCCAGCAGCTTGTCCGTTTCCACTGAAGCTTTCTTT. Translation: CASSLSVSTEAFF.

Concerning this clone: Other nucleotide sequences from this sample produce the same CDR3. The chain uses TRBV18 and TRBJ2-5; D is ambiguous. The CDR3 is made up of 13 amino acids. Germline V gene sequence: CDR1 KGHSH, CDR2 LQKENI. Trimming stripped 6 bases from V and 2 bases from J, with 10 bases between. The CDR3 coding sequence is TGTGCCAGCTCCCCGGGCAGACAAGAGACCCAGTACTTC. Its translation: CASSPGRQETQYF.

CDR3: CASSERQSLYEQYF. Written as DNA, the CDR3 is TGTGCCAGCAGTGAAAGACAGTCACTTTACGAGCAGTACTTC. The chain combines TRBV2 with TRBJ2-7; maybe TRBD1 (5 bases). The CDR3 has 14 residues. The germline gives CDR1 SNHLY, CDR2 FYNNEI. Trimming pared 2 bases from V and 4 bases from J, leaving 12 bases between.

The chain recombines TRBV25-1 with TRBJ1-2; D perhaps matches TRBD1 (5 bases). Germline values: CDR1 MGHDK, CDR2 SYGVNS. Trimming removed 1 base from V and 9 bases from J, with 9 bases in between. The CDR3 spans 12 residues. The CDR3 is CASSEFGGSYTF. As DNA, the CDR3 is TGTGCCAGCAGTGAATTTGGGGGAAGCTACACCTTC.

The chain carries TRBV5-6 and TRBJ2-1, with D hard to call. CDR3 size: 17 residues. V gave up 4 bases and J gave up 0 bases, with 17 bases separating them. The germline CDR1 and CDR2 sequences are SGHDT and YYEEEE. The CDR3 spells CASSPYSGLSSYNEQFF. DNA for the CDR3: TGTGCCAGCAGCCCCTACTCCGGCCTGAGCTCCTACAATGAGCAGTTCTTC.

The CDR3 is CASSLMLASYEQYF. The CDR3 DNA reads as TGTGCCAGCAGTTTAATGCTAGCGTCCTACGAGCAGTACTTC. V gene TRBV27 combines with J gene TRBJ2-7; the D gene is possibly TRBD2 (6 bases). This CDR3 spans 14 amino acids. Trimming cost V 2 bases and J 1 base, with 9 bases left between them. CDR1 is MNHEY, CDR2 SMNVEV, per germline (reference sequence).